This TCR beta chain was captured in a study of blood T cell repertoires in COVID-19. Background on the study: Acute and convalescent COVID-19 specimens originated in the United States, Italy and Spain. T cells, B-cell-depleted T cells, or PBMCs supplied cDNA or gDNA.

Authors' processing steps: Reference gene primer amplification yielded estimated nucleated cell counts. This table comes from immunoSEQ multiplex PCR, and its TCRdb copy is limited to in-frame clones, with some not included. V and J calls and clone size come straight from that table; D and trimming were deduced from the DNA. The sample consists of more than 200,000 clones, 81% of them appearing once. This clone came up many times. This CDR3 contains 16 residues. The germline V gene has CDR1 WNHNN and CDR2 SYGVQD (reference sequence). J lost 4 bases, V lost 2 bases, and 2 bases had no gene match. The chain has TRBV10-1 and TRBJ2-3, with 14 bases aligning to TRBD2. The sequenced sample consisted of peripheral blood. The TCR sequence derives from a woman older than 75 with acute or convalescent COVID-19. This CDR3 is CASSEGTSGSSDTQYF. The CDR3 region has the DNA TGCGCCAGCAGTGAGGGGACTAGCGGGAGCTCAGATACGCAGTATTTT.